Sequencing of this T cell receptor beta chain was carried out in a study of shared clonotypes between healthy human individuals (dated by TCRdb to the early 2020s). Regarding the complete study: A few men and two women, aged 18 to 49 years, made up the cohort. To increase sequencing depth and limit assay-specific biases, different laboratories used diverse techniques to prepare libraries and sequence TCR repertoires. Between about 0.8 and 9 billion PBMCs per donor were obtained by leukapheresis. Blood TCR repertoires of five healthy adults were deeply sequenced to estimate repertoire size and the extent of clonotype sharing between individuals.

CDR1 SGHVS and CDR2 FNYEAQ are derived from the germline V gene. From the cysteine up to the phenylalanine, the CDR3 has a length of 14 residues. The CDR3 DNA has 42 bases and is translated from base 1. Cut back by 2 bases and 3 bases, the V and J ends lie 10 bases apart. Using the deep immunoSEQ assay, multiplex PCR amplified TCR CDR3 regions from genomic DNA. Extracted genomic DNA from each cell subset was distributed evenly across all wells of several immunoSEQ 96-well plates, and each plate was treated as a replicate. For unsorted PBMC, around 300 ng of genomic DNA, equivalent to about 30,000 T cell genomes, went into each replicate PCR. Ten immunoSEQ deep assay plates were used to sequence the unsorted PBMC genomic DNA. Purified libraries were measured with a Qubit 3.0 fluorometer, size-checked on a Bioanalyzer 2100, and measured again with the KAPA Library Quantification kit. A separate single-read 150-cycle Illumina NextSeq 550 flow cell was used to sequence each immunoSEQ 96-well plate. In the authors' own workflow: The immunoSEQ output contained only junctional sequences without quality scores, so filtering could not match that applied to full-length reads. To assign V/J genes and CDR3, sequences were annotated using PyIR, a Python wrapper for IgBLAST v1.9, with IMGT germline references. Reads with weak V/J assignments (E-value above 1e-6), missing CDR3, stop codons, out-of-frame junctions, or ambiguous translated residues were removed. V3J clonotypes were defined as sequences sharing an identical inferred V gene, J gene, and CDR3 amino acid sequence. The percentage overlap between two repertoires was calculated by dividing the number of shared unique clonotypes by the size of the smaller repertoire. RTK rarefaction, the Chao1 estimator, and Recon v2.1 estimates of unobserved clonotypes were used to assess repertoire richness. Entries here come from immuneACCESS through TCRdb and include only in-frame sequences with V and J called. Some clones fail to appear in such tables; in the studies checked, an unresolved V gene covers under half of the shortfall, and the cause of the remainder is unknown. V, J and clone size reflect that table, while D and trimming were determined from the DNA. The sample records about 490,000 clones, around 78% of which are singletons. 10% to 15% of the sample goes to the ten largest clones.

With regard to this clone: The target of this receptor is not known. Within one base of it there is no much larger clone, and no base qualities were kept.

Overall study results and their limits: Pairwise subsampling indicated that sequencing depth was expected to affect the degree of clonotype sharing among donors. Only blood was sampled, and tissue TCR repertoires likely differ from those in blood. The genetic and exposure-history diversity represented was limited by the small number of donors.

Donors were healthy HIV-negative adults with no recently reported acute infections or vaccinations. Only Caucasian adults living in Nashville, Tennessee, USA were represented among the donors. For unsorted samples, 90 million or so PBMCs were counted, and genomic DNA was extracted using the QIAamp DNA Blood Mini kit. After blood collection by leukapheresis, PBMCs were isolated using Ficoll-Histopaque density gradient centrifugation and then cryopreserved in the vapor phase of liquid nitrogen. Here the chain combines TRBV7-6 and TRBJ2-5, with a tentative D gene TRBD2 over 6 matching bases. Sequences were obtained from PBMCs. The TCR comes from a woman aged 40 to 49 in good health. Some clones in this sample may be carry-over from other donors' samples. The DNA reads as follows: TGTGCCAGCAGCTTACGACTAGTGAAAGAGACCCAGTACTTC. Translated, this gives CASSLRLVKETQYF.